A single sample gave rise to the 9 T cell receptor beta chains below, sequenced in a study of shared clonotypes between healthy human individuals. The assay was immunoSEQ multiplex PCR, and TCRdb's table has in-frame clones only and misses some. In the table there are roughly 2.5 million clones, approximately 94% of which are singletons. The sample comprised naive CD4+ T cells sorted from blood. Indicated subset: CD45RA+ positively selected. The receptor source for this set is a man between 18 and 29 years old in good health.

In this sample, this clone turned up a few times. The genes are TRBV6-5 and TRBJ1-5, with D unresolved. The germline V gene encodes CDR1 MNHEY and CDR2 SVGAGI. The CDR3 has 15 residues. V lost 3 bases and J 2 bases, leaving 11 bases between the germline ends. The CDR3 spells CASSYYPVGNQPQHF. Written as DNA, the CDR3 is TGTGCCAGCAGTTATTACCCGGTCGGCAATCAGCCCCAGCATTTT.

J is TRBJ2-1 and V is TRBV29-1, with 12 bases lining up with TRBD2. Germline CDR1 and CDR2: SQVTM and ANQGSEA. This CDR3 has 18 residues. Trimming at V came to 7 bases and at J to 0 bases, leaving 13 bases not matched to a gene. The CDR3 nucleotides read TGCAGCGGACGAGTGCCTAGCGGGGGGGTTAGCTCCTACAATGAGCAGTTCTTC. As protein: CSGRVPSGGVSSYNEQFF.

This clone was seen once. The V call is TRBV6-1, the J call TRBJ2-1; 10 nucleotides match TRBD1. This CDR3 is built from 13 residues. J lost 10 bases, V lost 6 bases, and 6 bases had no gene match. Germline V gene data show CDR1 as MNHNS and CDR2 as SASEGT. CDR3 nucleotides: TGTGCCAGCAGGGGGACAGGGGCGGGGGAGCAGTTCTTC. Residues: CASRGTGAGEQFF.

The genes are TRBV11-3 and TRBJ2-3; tentative D call: TRBD2 (6 bases). The V end lost 1 base, the J end lost 0 bases, and 17 bases lay between the germline ends. CDR3 length: 18 residues. CDR1 and CDR2 (germline): SGHNT, YENEEA. This chain's CDR3 is CASSLGEGGVSSTDTQYF. CDR3 DNA sequence: TGTGCCAGCAGCTTAGGAGAAGGAGGGGTTTCTAGCACAGATACGCAGTATTTT.

The chain uses TRBV15 and TRBJ2-1, with 10 bases matching TRBD1. In germline, CDR1 is LNHNV, CDR2 YYDKDF (reference sequence). The length of the CDR3 is 15 residues. The J segment lost 7 bases and the V segment lost 3 bases, leaving 6 bases of the junction unmatched. CDR3 sequence: CATSSRDRGRNEQFF. CDR3 coding DNA: TGTGCCACCAGCAGCCGGGACAGGGGTAGAAATGAGCAGTTCTTC.

The chain has TRBV6-6 and TRBJ2-7, with TRBD1 matching over 8 bases. The length of the CDR3 is 16 residues. Trimming took 0 bases from V and 2 from J; bases not matched to a gene: 6. Germline CDR1 and CDR2: MNHNY and SVGAGI (reference sequence). The CDR3 bases are TGTGCCAGCAGTTACTCTACCAGGGGGCAGACCTACGAGCAGTACTTC. This encodes CASSYSTRGQTYEQYF.

This sequence joins TRBV30 and TRBJ2-1, with 11 bases identical to TRBD2. CDR1 GTSNPN and CDR2 SVGIG come from the germline V gene (reference sequence). The CDR3 spans 20 residues. With 3 bases clipped from V and 3 bases from J, the junction kept 19 bases outside the gene matches. CDR3 protein: CAWSTLGGSLAGGDYNEQFF. For the CDR3, the DNA is TGTGCCTGGAGCACCCTCGGAGGATCCTTAGCGGGAGGGGACTACAATGAGCAGTTCTTC.

This clone showed up just a few times. This rearrangement joins TRBV18 to TRBJ1-1; no firm D call. The CDR3 runs 17 residues. Trimming removed 0 bases at V and 0 bases at J, with 14 bases between. From germline, CDR1 is KGHSH and CDR2 LQKENI. This chain's CDR3 is CASSPPLAAEMNTEAFF. The CDR3 DNA follows: TGTGCCAGCTCACCACCCTTGGCTGCAGAGATGAACACTGAAGCTTTCTTT.

V and J are TRBV29-1 and TRBJ2-6; a possible D gene is TRBD2 (5 bases). The CDR3 is 19 amino acids. Germline CDR1 and CDR2: SQVTM and ANQGSEA. The ends were cut back, 0 bases at V and 1 base at J, with 19 bases in the middle. DNA of the CDR3: TGCAGCGTTGAAGATCGTATGGGCATAGGAGGATCTGGGGCCAACGTCCTGACTTTC. Translated: CSVEDRMGIGGSGANVLTF.